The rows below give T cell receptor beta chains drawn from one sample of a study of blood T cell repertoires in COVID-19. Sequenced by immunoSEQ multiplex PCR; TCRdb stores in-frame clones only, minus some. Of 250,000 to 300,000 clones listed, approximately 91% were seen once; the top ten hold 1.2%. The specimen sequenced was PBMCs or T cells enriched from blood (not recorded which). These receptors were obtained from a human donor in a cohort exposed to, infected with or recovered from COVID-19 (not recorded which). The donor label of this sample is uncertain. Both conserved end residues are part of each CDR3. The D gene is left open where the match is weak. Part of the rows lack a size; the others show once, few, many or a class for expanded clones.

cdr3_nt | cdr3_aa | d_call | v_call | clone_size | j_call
TGTGCCTGGAGGGCGCCCACGAGGAATGAGCAGTTCTTC | CAWRAPTRNEQFF | . | TRBV30 | . | TRBJ2-1
TGTGCCAGCAGCGTAGGTGTGAGGGCCTTAGATGAAAAACTGTTTTTT | CASSVGVRALDEKLFF | . | TRBV9 | . | TRBJ1-4
TGTGCCTGGAGCGGGAGAAGCACAGATACGCAGTATTTT | CAWSGRSTDTQYF | . | TRBV30 | . | TRBJ2-3
TGTGCCAGCAGTTACTCGTCCCCAGGCAATCAGCCCCAGCATTTT | CASSYSSPGNQPQHF | . | TRBV6-2/TRBV6-3 | . | TRBJ1-5
TGTGCCTGGAGTCTGATAGTCTCTGGAAACACCATATATTTT | CAWSLIVSGNTIYF | . | TRBV30 | . | TRBJ1-3
TGTGCCAGCAGACCGGGACAGGGGACGAGAATACAAGAGACCCAGTACTTC | CASRPGQGTRIQETQYF | TRBD1 | TRBV11-2 | . | TRBJ2-5
TGCAGTGGGGACTTGAACACTGAAGCTTTCTTT | CSGDLNTEAFF | . | TRBV20-1 | . | TRBJ1-1
TGTGCCAGCAGCCTCGGGACACTCACAGGCAATGAGCAGTTCTTC | CASSLGTLTGNEQFF | . | TRBV9 | . | TRBJ2-1
TGCGCCAGCAGCCTACCGCGACTGAGGAACACTGAAGCTTTCTTT | CASSLPRLRNTEAFF | . | TRBV4-1 | . | TRBJ1-1
TGTGCCAGCAGCCAGCGGGGGGGGCGCCGGAACACTGAAGCTTTCTTT | CASSQRGGRRNTEAFF | . | TRBV5-4 | . | TRBJ1-1
TGTGCCAGCAGCTCCTTGGGACAGCCTGAAGCTTTCTTT | CASSSLGQPEAFF | TRBD1 | TRBV7-9 | . | TRBJ1-1
TGTGCCAGCAGCTTCTCCTCCGGGACAGGGGGCTGGAGTGAAAAACTGTTTTTT | CASSFSSGTGGWSEKLFF | TRBD1 | TRBV5-6 | . | TRBJ1-4
TGCGCCAGCAGCCAGCCCCACAAACACTATGGCTACACCTTC | CASSQPHKHYGYTF | . | TRBV4-1 | . | TRBJ1-2
TGTGCCAGCAGCACCACCGGGACCTATAATTCACCCCTCCACTTT | CASSTTGTYNSPLHF | . | TRBV5-6 | . | TRBJ1-6
TGCGCCAGCAGCACGGACAGCTTTTCTTACAATGAGCAGTTCTTC | CASSTDSFSYNEQFF | . | TRBV5-1 | . | TRBJ2-1
TGCAGCGTTGACTTTTCTGCCCCGACAGGGGTCTATGGCTACACCTTC | CSVDFSAPTGVYGYTF | TRBD1 | TRBV29-1 | once | TRBJ1-2
TGTGCCAGCAGTCGACGGGGGGGCTTCACAGATACGCAGTATTTT | CASSRRGGFTDTQYF | TRBD2 | TRBV27 | . | TRBJ2-3
TGTGCCAGTAGTATAACAGGGGTCGGGAAGCAACTGTTTTTT | CASSITGVGKQLFF | TRBD1 | TRBV19 | . | TRBJ1-4
TGTGCCAGCAGCTACCCCGGACAGGGGCCTTCCCTCCACTTT | CASSYPGQGPSLHF | TRBD1 | TRBV5-4 | . | TRBJ1-6
TGTGCCAGCGGGGGGGCGGCAGATACGCAGTATTTT | CASGGAADTQYF | . | TRBV11-1 | . | TRBJ2-3
TGTGCCAGCAGCCGAGATACTAGCGGGAGCTACAATGAGCAGTTCTTC | CASSRDTSGSYNEQFF | TRBD2 | TRBV7-8 | . | TRBJ2-1
TGCGCCAGCAGCTTGCAGGGGGCGTACACTGAAGCTTTCTTT | CASSLQGAYTEAFF | TRBD1 | TRBV5-1 | . | TRBJ1-1
TGTGCCAGCAGCTTGTTAACGGACTTCACAGATACGCAGTATTTT | CASSLLTDFTDTQYF | . | TRBV5-4 | . | TRBJ2-3
TGTGCCAGCAGTTCGTCACCAGGGGCGAGTCAGCCCCAGCATTTT | CASSSSPGASQPQHF | . | TRBV5-6 | . | TRBJ1-5
TGTGCCAGCAGCGCAGGGGCTTGGGGAGCGAACACTGAAGCTTTCTTT | CASSAGAWGANTEAFF | . | TRBV9 | . | TRBJ1-1
TGTGCCAGCAGCCAAGTGGGGATAGGGCAGGGGGCGAACTATGGCTACACCTTC | CASSQVGIGQGANYGYTF | TRBD1 | TRBV3-1/TRBV3-2 | . | TRBJ1-2
TGCGCCAGCAGCTTCGCAGGGGGCGCAAGAGAAACTGAAGCTTTCTTT | CASSFAGGARETEAFF | TRBD1 | TRBV5-1 | . | TRBJ1-1
TGCGCCAGCAGACCGCAAGTACCGGGACAGGGGGGAATCTATCAGCCCCAGCATTTT | CASRPQVPGQGGIYQPQHF | TRBD1 | TRBV4-1 | . | TRBJ1-5
TGTGCCATCAGCCCTTCTACTCCACAGGTAACATCCTCCTACAATGAGCAGTTCTTC | CAISPSTPQVTSSYNEQFF | . | TRBV10-3 | . | TRBJ2-1
TGTGCCAGCAGCCGGGACAGCACCGGGGAGCTGTTTTTT | CASSRDSTGELFF | TRBD1 | TRBV5-5 | . | TRBJ2-2
TGCACCAGCAGCCAAAAGTGGGACAGTTGCACAGATACGCAGTATTTT | CTSSQKWDSCTDTQYF | . | TRBV1 | . | TRBJ2-3
TGTGCCAGCTCACCATTTCAACAGAACTACGAGCAGTACTTC | CASSPFQQNYEQYF | . | TRBV18 | . | TRBJ2-7
TGTGCCAGCAGTCAGGACAGTACAGCTTTCTTT | CASSQDSTAFF | . | TRBV27 | . | TRBJ1-1
TGTGCCAGCAGCCAAGGGGACAGGCCGGATCAGCCCCAGCATTTT | CASSQGDRPDQPQHF | TRBD1 | TRBV3-1/TRBV3-2 | . | TRBJ1-5
TGTGCCAGCAGCTTATCCGCTAGCGGGGGGGCTGAGACCCAGTACTTC | CASSLSASGGAETQYF | TRBD2 | TRBV7-9 | . | TRBJ2-5
TGCGCCAGCAGCTTGATGGGGGTGGGACAGCCTAACACTGAAGCTTTCTTT | CASSLMGVGQPNTEAFF | TRBD1 | TRBV5-1 | . | TRBJ1-1
TGTGCCAGCAGCGTGGGGACAGGCACCTATGGCTACACCTTC | CASSVGTGTYGYTF | TRBD1 | TRBV9 | . | TRBJ1-2
TGTGCCAGCAGCAAGGGGAGAATAGGAGACTATGGCTACACCTTC | CASSKGRIGDYGYTF | . | TRBV21-1 | . | TRBJ1-2
TGTGCCAGCAACGGGGGTAGCACAGATACGCAGTATTTT | CASNGGSTDTQYF | . | TRBV6-5 | . | TRBJ2-3
TGTGCCGGGAGCGTAGGGGCCAACGTCCTGACTTTC | CAGSVGANVLTF | . | TRBV30 | . | TRBJ2-6
TGTGCCACGGGGGGCAGGCAGGGAACCGGGGAGCTGTTTTTT | CATGGRQGTGELFF | . | TRBV28 | . | TRBJ2-2
TGCAGCGTTGTAGACCGGGGCTCTGGAAACACCATATATTTT | CSVVDRGSGNTIYF | . | TRBV29-1 | . | TRBJ1-3
TGTGCCAGCAGCGTAGAAAGGGGGCCACAATCCTCCTACGAGCAGTACTTC | CASSVERGPQSSYEQYF | TRBD1 | TRBV9 | . | TRBJ2-7
TGTGCCAGCCAGTCCAGGGGACATGAAAAACTGTTTTTT | CASQSRGHEKLFF | . | TRBV19 | . | TRBJ1-4
TGTGCCAGCAGTTCGTCTTTTGAAGCTTTCTTT | CASSSSFEAFF | . | TRBV6-5 | . | TRBJ1-1
TGTGCCAGCAGCGAGGGACTAGCGGGGGGAGATACGCAGTATTTT | CASSEGLAGGDTQYF | TRBD2 | TRBV5-6 | once | TRBJ2-3
TGTGCCTGGAGTGGGATAAGGACTGGAGGACCCCTCCACTTT | CAWSGIRTGGPLHF | . | TRBV30 | . | TRBJ1-6
TGTGCCAGCAGCCAAGATGGCAGGGTTGATGGCTACACCTTC | CASSQDGRVDGYTF | . | TRBV14 | . | TRBJ1-2
TGTGCCAGCCAAAAATCGGGACTAGCGGAGACCCAGTACTTC | CASQKSGLAETQYF | TRBD2 | TRBV2 | . | TRBJ2-5
TGCACCAGCAGTTCCGGACAGGGGGATCAGCCCCAGCATTTT | CTSSSGQGDQPQHF | . | TRBV1 | . | TRBJ1-5
TGTGCCTGGAAAGGGGACTGGGCCAACGTCCTGACTTTC | CAWKGDWANVLTF | . | TRBV30 | . | TRBJ2-6
TGTGCCTGGAGTGTTTTGCTAAAGAACACTGAAGCTTTCTTT | CAWSVLLKNTEAFF | . | TRBV30 | . | TRBJ1-1
TGTGCCAGCAGCCAAGATAGGAACAGGGGCTCACCCCTCCACTTT | CASSQDRNRGSPLHF | TRBD1 | TRBV3-1/TRBV3-2 | . | TRBJ1-6
TGTGCCAGCAGTGCCGAGAGGAGGACGGGAGCTTTCTTT | CASSAERRTGAFF | . | TRBV6-4 | . | TRBJ1-1